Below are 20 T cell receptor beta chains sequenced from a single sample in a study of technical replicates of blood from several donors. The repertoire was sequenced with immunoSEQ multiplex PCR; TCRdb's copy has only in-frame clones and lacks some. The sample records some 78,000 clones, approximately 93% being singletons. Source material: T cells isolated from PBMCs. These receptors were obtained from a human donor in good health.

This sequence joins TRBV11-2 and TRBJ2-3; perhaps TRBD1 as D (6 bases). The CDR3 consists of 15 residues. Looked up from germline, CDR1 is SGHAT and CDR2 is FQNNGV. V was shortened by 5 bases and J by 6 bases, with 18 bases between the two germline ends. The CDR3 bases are TGTGCCAGCAGCCCCTTAACAGGGTTTGGCGATACGCAGTATTTT. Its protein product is CASSPLTGFGDTQYF.

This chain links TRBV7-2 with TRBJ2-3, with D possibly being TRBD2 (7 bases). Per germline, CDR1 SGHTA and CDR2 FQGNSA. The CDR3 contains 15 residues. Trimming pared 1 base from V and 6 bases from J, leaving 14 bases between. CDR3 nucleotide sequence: TGTGCCAGCAGCTTAGTTGTGGGGGGGGCCGATACGCAGTATTTT. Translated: CASSLVVGGADTQYF.

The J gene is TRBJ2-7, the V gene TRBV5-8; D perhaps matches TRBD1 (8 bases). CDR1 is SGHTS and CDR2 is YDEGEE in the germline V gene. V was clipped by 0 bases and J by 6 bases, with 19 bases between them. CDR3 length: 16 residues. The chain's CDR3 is CASSLDKRGQAREQYF. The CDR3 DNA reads TGTGCCAGCAGCTTGGATAAGCGGGGACAGGCGCGCGAGCAGTACTTC.

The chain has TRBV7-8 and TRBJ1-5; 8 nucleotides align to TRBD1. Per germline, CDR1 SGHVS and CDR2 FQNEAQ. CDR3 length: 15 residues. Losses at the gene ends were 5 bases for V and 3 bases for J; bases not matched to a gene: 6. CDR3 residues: CASSARTGLNQPQHF. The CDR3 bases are TGTGCCAGCAGCGCGCGGACAGGGCTCAATCAGCCCCAGCATTTT.

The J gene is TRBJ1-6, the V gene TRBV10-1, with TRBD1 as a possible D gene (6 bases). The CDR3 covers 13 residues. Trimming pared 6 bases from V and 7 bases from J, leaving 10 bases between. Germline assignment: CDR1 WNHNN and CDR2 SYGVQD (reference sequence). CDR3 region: CASRRTVNSPLHF. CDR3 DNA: TGCGCCAGCAGACGGACAGTGAATTCACCCCTCCACTTT.

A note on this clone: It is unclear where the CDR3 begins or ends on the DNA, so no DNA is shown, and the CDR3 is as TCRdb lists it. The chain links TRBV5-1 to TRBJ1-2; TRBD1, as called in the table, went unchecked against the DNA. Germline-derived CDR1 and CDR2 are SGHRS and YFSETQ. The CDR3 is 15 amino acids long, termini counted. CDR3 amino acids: CASSSSGQGAGGYTF.

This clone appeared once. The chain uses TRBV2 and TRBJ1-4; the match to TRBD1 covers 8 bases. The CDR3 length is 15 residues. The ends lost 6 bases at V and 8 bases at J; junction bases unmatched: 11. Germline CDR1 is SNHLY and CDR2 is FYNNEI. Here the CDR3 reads CASRPVTGGREKLFF. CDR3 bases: TGTGCCAGCAGACCAGTAACAGGGGGAAGGGAAAAACTGTTTTTT.

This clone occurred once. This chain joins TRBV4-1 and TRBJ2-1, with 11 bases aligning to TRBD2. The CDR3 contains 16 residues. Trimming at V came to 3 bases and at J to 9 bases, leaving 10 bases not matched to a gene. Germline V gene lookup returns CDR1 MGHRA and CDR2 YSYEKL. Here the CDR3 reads CASSHGLAGRQGEQFF. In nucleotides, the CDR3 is TGCGCCAGCAGCCATGGACTAGCGGGCCGACAGGGTGAGCAGTTCTTC.

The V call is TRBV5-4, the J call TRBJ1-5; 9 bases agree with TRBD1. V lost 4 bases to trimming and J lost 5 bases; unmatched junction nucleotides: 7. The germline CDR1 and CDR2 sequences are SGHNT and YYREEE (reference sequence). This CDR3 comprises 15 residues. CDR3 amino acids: CASSQGTGRDQPQHF. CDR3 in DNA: TGTGCCAGCAGCCAAGGGACAGGGCGGGATCAGCCCCAGCATTTT.

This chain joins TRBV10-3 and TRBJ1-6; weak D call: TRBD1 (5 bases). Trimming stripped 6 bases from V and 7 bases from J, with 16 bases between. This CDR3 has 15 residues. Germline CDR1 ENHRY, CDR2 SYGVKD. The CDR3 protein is CAIRGSGDSNSPLHF. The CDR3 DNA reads TGTGCCATCAGGGGATCGGGGGATTCCAATTCACCCCTCCACTTT.

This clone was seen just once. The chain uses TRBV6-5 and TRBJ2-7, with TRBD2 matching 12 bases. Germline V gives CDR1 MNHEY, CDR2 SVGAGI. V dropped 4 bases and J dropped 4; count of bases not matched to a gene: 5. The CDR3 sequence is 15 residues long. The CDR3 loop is CASSSGLAGLYEQYF. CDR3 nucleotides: TGTGCCAGCAGTTCGGGACTAGCGGGTTTATACGAGCAGTACTTC.

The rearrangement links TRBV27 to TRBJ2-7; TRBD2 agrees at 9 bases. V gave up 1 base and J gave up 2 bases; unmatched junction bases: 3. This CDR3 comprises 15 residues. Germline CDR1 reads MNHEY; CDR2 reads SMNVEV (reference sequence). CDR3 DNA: TGTGCCAGCAGTTTATTTGCTAGCGGGGCCTACGAGCAGTACTTC. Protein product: CASSLFASGAYEQYF.

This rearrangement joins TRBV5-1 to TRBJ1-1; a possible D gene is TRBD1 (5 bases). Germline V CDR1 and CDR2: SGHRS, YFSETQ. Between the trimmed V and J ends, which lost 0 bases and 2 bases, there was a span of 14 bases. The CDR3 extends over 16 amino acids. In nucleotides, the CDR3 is TGCGCCAGCAGCTTGGGCAATTGGGGCCCAAACACTGAAGCTTTCTTT. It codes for CASSLGNWGPNTEAFF.

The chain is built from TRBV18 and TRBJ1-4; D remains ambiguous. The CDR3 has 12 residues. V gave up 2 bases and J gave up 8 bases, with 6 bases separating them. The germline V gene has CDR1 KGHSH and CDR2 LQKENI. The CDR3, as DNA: TGTGCCAGCTCACCAGGGCAGGAAAAACTGTTTTTT. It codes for CASSPGQEKLFF. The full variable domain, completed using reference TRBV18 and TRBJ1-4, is NAGVMQNPRHLVRRRGQEARLRCSPMKGHSHVYWYRQLPEEGLKFMVYLQKENIIDESGMPKERFSAEFPKEGPSILRIQQVVRGDSAAYFCASSPGQEKLFFGSGTQLSVL.

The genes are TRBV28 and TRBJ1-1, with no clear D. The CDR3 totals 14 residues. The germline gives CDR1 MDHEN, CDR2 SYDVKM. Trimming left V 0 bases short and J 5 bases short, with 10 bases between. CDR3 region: CASSLWGAGTEAFF. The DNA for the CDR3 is TGTGCCAGCAGTTTATGGGGCGCTGGGACTGAAGCTTTCTTT.

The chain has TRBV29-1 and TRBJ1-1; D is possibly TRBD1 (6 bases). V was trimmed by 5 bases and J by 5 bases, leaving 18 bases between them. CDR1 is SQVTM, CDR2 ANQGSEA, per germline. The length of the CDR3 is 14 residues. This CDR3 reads CSVLREGRGTEAFF. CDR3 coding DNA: TGCAGCGTTCTCAGGGAAGGTAGGGGGACTGAAGCTTTCTTT.

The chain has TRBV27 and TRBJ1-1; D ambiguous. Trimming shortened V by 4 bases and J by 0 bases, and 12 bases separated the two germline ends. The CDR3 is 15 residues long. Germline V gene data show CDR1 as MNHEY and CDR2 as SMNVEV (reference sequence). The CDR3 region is CASSWRPLMNTEAFF. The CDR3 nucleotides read TGTGCCAGCAGTTGGAGGCCATTGATGAACACTGAAGCTTTCTTT.

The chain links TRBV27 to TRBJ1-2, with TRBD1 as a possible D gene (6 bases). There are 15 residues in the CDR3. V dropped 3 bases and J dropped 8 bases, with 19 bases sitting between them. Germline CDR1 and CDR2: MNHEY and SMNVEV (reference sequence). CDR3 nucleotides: TGTGCCAGCAGTTTCTTGCCTGGGGGGGCGCGAGGCTACACCTTC. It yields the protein CASSFLPGGARGYTF.

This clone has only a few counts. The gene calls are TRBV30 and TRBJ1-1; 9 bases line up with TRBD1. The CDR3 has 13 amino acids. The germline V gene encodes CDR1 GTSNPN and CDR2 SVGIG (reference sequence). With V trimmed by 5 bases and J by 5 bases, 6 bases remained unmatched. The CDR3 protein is CAWARDRATEAFF. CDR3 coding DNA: TGTGCCTGGGCCCGGGACAGGGCGACTGAAGCTTTCTTT. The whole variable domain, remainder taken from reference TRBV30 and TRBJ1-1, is SQTIHQWPATLVQPVGSPLSLECTVEGTSNPNLYWYRQAAGRGLQLLFYSVGIGQISSEVPQNLSASRPQDRQFILSSKKLLLSDSGFYLCAWARDRATEAFFGQGTRLTVV.

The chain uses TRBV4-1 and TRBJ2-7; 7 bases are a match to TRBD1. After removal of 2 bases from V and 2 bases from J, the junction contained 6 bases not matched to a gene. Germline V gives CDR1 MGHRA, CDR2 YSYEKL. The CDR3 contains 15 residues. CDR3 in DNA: TGCGCCAGCAGCCAACCCGGGACAGCGCCCTACGAGCAGTACTTC. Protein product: CASSQPGTAPYEQYF.